The T cell receptor beta chain under discussion was sequenced for a study of T cell responses to AZD1222 COVID-19 vaccine. Study overall: Combined were second doses at about 4 or about 12 weeks.

Study-level findings and limits: Just 5 to 7 AZD1222 recipients were seropositive at baseline.

On this clone: Its cognate antigen is unknown.

Per germline, CDR1 SGHRS and CDR2 YFSETQ. This CDR3 has 15 residues. Trimming removed 0 bases at V and 5 bases at J, with 11 bases between. Profiled with immunoSEQ multiplex PCR; TCRdb holds only in-frame clones, not every one. The profile shows about 93,000 clones, approximately 89% of them singletons. The TCR sequence derives from an adult in good health. The sample in question was peripheral blood, obtained on day 0 of AZD1222 vaccination. This chain uses TRBV5-1 with TRBJ1-4; the D gene is possibly TRBD1 (6 bases). In nucleotides, the CDR3 is TGCGCCAGCAGCTTGGGACAGGCCCAGAATGAAAAACTGTTTTTT. Encoded protein: CASSLGQAQNEKLFF. The full variable domain, in which reference TRBV5-1 and TRBJ1-4 provide the parts outside the CDR3, is KAGVTQTPRYLIKTRGQQVTLSCSPISGHRSVSWYQQTPGQGLQFLFEYFSETQRNKGNFPGRFSGRQFSNSRSEMNVSTLELGDSALYLCASSLGQAQNEKLFFGSGTQLSVL.